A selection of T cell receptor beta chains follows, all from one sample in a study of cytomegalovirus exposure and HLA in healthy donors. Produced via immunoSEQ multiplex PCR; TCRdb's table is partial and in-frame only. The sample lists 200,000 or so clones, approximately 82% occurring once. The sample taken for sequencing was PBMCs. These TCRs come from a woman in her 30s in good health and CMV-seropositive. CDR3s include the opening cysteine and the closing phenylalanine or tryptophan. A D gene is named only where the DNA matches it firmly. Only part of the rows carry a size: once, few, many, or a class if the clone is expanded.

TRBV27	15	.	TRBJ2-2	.	TGTGCCAGCACAAAAGGGCGGGCTGCCACCGGGGAGCTGTTTTTT	CASTKGRAATGELFF
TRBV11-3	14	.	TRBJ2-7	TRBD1	TGTGCCAGCCGCCATGACAGGGACCACTACGAGCAGTACTTC	CASRHDRDHYEQYF
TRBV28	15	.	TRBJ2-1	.	TGTGCCAGCAGTTTTCGGGGCGGGGCAGGGAATGAGCAGTTCTTC	CASSFRGGAGNEQFF
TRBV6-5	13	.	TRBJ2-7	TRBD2	TGTGCCAGCAGTTACAGGGCTAGCGGCGAGCAGTACTTC	CASSYRASGEQYF
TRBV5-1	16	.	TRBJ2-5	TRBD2	TGCGCCAGCAGCTTGGTCGCTAGCGGGAGAGTAGAGACCCAGTACTTC	CASSLVASGRVETQYF
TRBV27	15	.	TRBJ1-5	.	TGTGCCAGCAGTCCAGGGAGGGGCCTCAATCAGCCCCAGCATTTT	CASSPGRGLNQPQHF
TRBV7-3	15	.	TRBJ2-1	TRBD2	TGTGCCAGCAGCTTTATGGGCGGGAGGGCCCATGAGCAGTTCTTC	CASSFMGGRAHEQFF
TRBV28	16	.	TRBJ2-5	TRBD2	TGTGCCAGCAGGCCACAGACTAGCCCACACTTGGAGACCCAGTACTTC	CASRPQTSPHLETQYF
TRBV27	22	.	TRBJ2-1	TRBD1	TGTGCCAGCAGCCTGGACAGGGGGCGCTTTGCGGGAGTAAAAGCCAACTACAATGAGCAGTTCTTC	CASSLDRGRFAGVKANYNEQFF
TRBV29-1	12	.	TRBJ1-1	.	TGCAGCGTTGAGAAGGCAGCGCAAGAAGCTTTCTTT	CSVEKAAQEAFF
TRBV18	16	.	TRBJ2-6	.	TGTGCCAGCTCACCCCAGGGGACCTCTGGGGCCAACGTCCTGACTTTC	CASSPQGTSGANVLTF
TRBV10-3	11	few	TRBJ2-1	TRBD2	TGTGCCATCAAGCGGGAAGGTGAGCAGTTCTTC	CAIKREGEQFF
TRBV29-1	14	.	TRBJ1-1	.	TGCAGCGTGAGGGGAGGCAGTAAACCCACTGAAGCTTTCTTT	CSVRGGSKPTEAFF
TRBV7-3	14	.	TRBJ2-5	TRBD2	TGTGCCAGCAGCCCGACTAGCGTACGTGAGACCCAGTACTTC	CASSPTSVRETQYF
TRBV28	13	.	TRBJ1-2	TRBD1	TGTGCCAGCACCTCGGGACAGGTCTATGGCTACACCTTC	CASTSGQVYGYTF
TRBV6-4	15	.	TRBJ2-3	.	TGTGCCAGCAGTGCGTCGCGGGGGCTCACAGATACGCAGTATTTT	CASSASRGLTDTQYF
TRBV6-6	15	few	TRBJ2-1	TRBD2	TGTGCCAGCAGTTATGAGCGGGAGACGTACAATGAGCAGTTCTTC	CASSYERETYNEQFF
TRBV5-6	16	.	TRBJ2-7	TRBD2	TGTGCCAGCAGCCGTCGGGTGTTTGGTAGCGGGAGGAGGCTGTACTTC	CASSRRVFGSGRRLYF
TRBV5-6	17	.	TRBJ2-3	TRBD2	TGTGCCAGCAGCTTTTCACTAGCGGGAGGGTATACAGATACGCAGTATTTT	CASSFSLAGGYTDTQYF
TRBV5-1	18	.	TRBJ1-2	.	TGCGCCAGCAGCTTGGAGAGCCTGCTGGGAGCCTATACCTATGGCTACACCTTC	CASSLESLLGAYTYGYTF
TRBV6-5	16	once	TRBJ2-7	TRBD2	TGTGCCAGCAGTTACTCAGGGACTAGCGGAGCGGGTGAGCAGTACTTC	CASSYSGTSGAGEQYF
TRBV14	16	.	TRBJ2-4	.	TGTGCCAGCAGCCAGTCAGTGAGGGGGGGCCAGAACATTCAGTACTTC	CASSQSVRGGQNIQYF
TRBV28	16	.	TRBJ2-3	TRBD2	TGTGCCAGCAGTTTAAATTGGGGAGGGGACACAGATACGCAGTATTTT	CASSLNWGGDTDTQYF
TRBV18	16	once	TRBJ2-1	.	TGTGCCAGCTCACTTAATACGGCAGGGGCGTACAATGAGCAGTTCTTC	CASSLNTAGAYNEQFF
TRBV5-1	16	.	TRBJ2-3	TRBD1	TGCGCCAGCAGCTTGTCCGGGACAGGGCTTGCAGATACGCAGTATTTT	CASSLSGTGLADTQYF
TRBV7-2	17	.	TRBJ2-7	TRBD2	TGTGCCAGCAGCTTAATCTCGGGACTAGCGGGAGGGCCGGATCAGTACTTC	CASSLISGLAGGPDQYF
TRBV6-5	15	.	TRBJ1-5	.	TGTGCCAGCAGTTACTCGGGACACCCAAATCAGCCCCAGCATTTT	CASSYSGHPNQPQHF
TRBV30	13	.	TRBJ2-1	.	TGTGCCTGGAGTGGGGACTCCCACAATGAGCAGTTCTTC	CAWSGDSHNEQFF
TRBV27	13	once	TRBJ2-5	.	TGTGCCAGCAGTAGGACTACGCCTACGACCCAGTACTTC	CASSRTTPTTQYF
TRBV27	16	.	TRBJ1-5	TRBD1	TGTGCCAGCAGTGAGATCCGGGACAGGATGGTTCAGCCCCAGCATTTT	CASSEIRDRMVQPQHF
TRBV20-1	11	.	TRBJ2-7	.	TGCAGTGCTTTCAACGGAGCGGAGCAGTACTTC	CSAFNGAEQYF
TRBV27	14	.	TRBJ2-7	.	TGTGCCAGCAACAAACCAAGACAGAGCTACGAGCAGTACTTC	CASNKPRQSYEQYF
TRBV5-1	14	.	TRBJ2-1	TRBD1	TGCGCCAGCAGCTGGGGGGACAGGGCCGATGAGCAGTTCTTC	CASSWGDRADEQFF
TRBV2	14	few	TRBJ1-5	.	TGTGCCAGCAGTCCCGGACAGAGAAATCAGCCCCAGCATTTT	CASSPGQRNQPQHF
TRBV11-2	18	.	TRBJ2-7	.	TGTGCCAGCAGCTTAGAGTCAGGGGTGACCCCTGTCTTTCTCGAGCAGTACTTC	CASSLESGVTPVFLEQYF
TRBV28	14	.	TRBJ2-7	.	TGTGCCAGCAGTTTAATGGACAGAACCTACGAGCAGTACTTC	CASSLMDRTYEQYF
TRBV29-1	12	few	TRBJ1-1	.	TGCAGCGTAGAGTCCACGAACACTGAAGCTTTCTTT	CSVESTNTEAFF
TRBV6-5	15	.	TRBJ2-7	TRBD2	TGTGCCAGCAGGCCTCTCCCGGGAGGTCCCTACGAGCAGTACTTC	CASRPLPGGPYEQYF
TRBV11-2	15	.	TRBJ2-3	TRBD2	TGTGCCAGCAGCTTTAGCGGGCCTAGCACAGATACGCAGTATTTT	CASSFSGPSTDTQYF
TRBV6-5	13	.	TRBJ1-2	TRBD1	TGTGCCAGCAGCTTTAACAGGGGAATGGGCTACACCTTC	CASSFNRGMGYTF
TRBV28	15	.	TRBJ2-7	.	TGTGCCAGCAGTCCCCCGGGGGGACAGGACTACGAGCAGTACTTC	CASSPPGGQDYEQYF
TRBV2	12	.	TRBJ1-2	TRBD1	TGTGCCAGCAGTGGGACAGGGTTTGGCTACACCTTC	CASSGTGFGYTF
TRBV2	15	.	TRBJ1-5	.	TGTGCCAGCAGTGAATGGACAGCCGATAATCAGCCCCAGCATTTT	CASSEWTADNQPQHF
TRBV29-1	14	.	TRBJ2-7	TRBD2	TGCAGCGTCGGGCCTAGCGGGAGCTCCTACGAGCAGTACTTC	CSVGPSGSSYEQYF
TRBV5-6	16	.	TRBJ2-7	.	TGTGCCAGCAGCTTGGTTCCCCAGGGATACTCCTACGAGCAGTACTTC	CASSLVPQGYSYEQYF
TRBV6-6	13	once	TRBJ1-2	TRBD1	TGTGCCGGGGGACAGGGGGGTAACTATGGCTACACCTTC	CAGGQGGNYGYTF
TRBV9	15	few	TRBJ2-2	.	TGTGCCAGCAGCGCTCAGCAGGGTCATCCCGGGGAGCTGTTTTTT	CASSAQQGHPGELFF
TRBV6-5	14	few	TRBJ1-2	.	TGTGCCAGCAGTGACGCGACCAGGGGCTGGGGCTACACCTTC	CASSDATRGWGYTF
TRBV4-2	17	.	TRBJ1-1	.	TGTGCCAGCAGCCAAGGCCCCGGGGGAAGGGGGAACACTGAAGCTTTCTTT	CASSQGPGGRGNTEAFF
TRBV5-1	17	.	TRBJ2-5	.	TGCGCCAGCAGCTTCCGTTTTGTAGGGGGGGTCCAAGAGACCCAGTACTTC	CASSFRFVGGVQETQYF
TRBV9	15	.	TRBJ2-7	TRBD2	TGTGCCAGCAGCGTAAGCGGGGAACCATGGGGGGAGCAGTACTTC	CASSVSGEPWGEQYF
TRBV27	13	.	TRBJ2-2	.	TGTGCCAGCAGTTACACGAACACCGGGGAGCTGTTTTTT	CASSYTNTGELFF
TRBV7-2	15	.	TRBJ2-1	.	TGTGCCAGCACCTCTGGGGGGAACCTTCACAATGAGCAGTTCTTC	CASTSGGNLHNEQFF
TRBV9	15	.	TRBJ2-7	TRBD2	TGTGCCAGCAGCGTAGGCGGGGGGTTTACCTACGAGCAGTACTTC	CASSVGGGFTYEQYF